This T cell receptor beta chain derives from a study of CD8 T cells in ankylosing spondylitis. General study points: Disease-linked clones displayed a CD8+ phenotype and appeared relatively rarely in peripheral blood. Ankylosing spondylitis blood appeared to be characterized by a TCR beta motif of under ten highly homologous variants. Earlier literature documents some of the motif variants in reactive arthritis synovial fluid and blood. Reportedly, matched ankylosing spondylitis synovial fluid was significantly enriched for disease-linked clones.

On this clonotype itself: Its antigen is undetermined.

For TCR beta, libraries came from quantitative 5'-RACE with molecular barcodes. TCRdb redid the calling of the 5' RACE reads with MiXCR, one entry per CDR3 protein. The sample carries 470,000 or so distinct CDR3 sequences, more than 25% recorded once. The specimen sequenced was blood, either unsorted or a sorted T cell fraction (not recorded which). The receptor was isolated from a male donor with ankylosing spondylitis.

The CDR3 protein is CRTYKRTSGIEQFF. The CDR3 nucleotides are TGCAGGACCTATAAGAGGACTAGCGGGATTGAGCAGTTCTTC. The chain links TRBV20-1 to TRBJ2-1; 12 nucleotides match TRBD2. In germline, CDR1 is DFQATT, CDR2 SNEGSKA (reference sequence). This CDR3 is built from 14 residues.